Following are 27 T cell receptor beta chains from one sample sequenced in a study of Ad26.COV2.S vaccination and SARS-CoV-2 variants (dated by TCRdb to about 2021). The treatment or condition label corresponds to: about 20 received Ad26.COV2.S at low or high dose, single or two shots; about 5 received placebo; per-sample allocation not given. Repertoires of vaccine and placebo recipients were sequenced from samples collected on day 63 after the first injection. Library construction relied on the immunoSEQ multiplex PCR assay. Drawn from immuneACCESS, this table holds only the in-frame rearrangements with V and J called that TCRdb kept. Clones are partly lost; checked studies trace under half to an unresolved V gene and leave the rest unexplained. The sample table contains approximately 300,000 clones; only one count was recorded for about 86% of them. The ten largest clones take up 1.9% of the sample.

This material consisted of peripheral blood, taken in a trial of Ad26.COV2.S vaccine versus placebo. The source of these receptors is a person aged 18-60 years who received the Ad26.COV2.S COVID-19 vaccine or a placebo.

V gene TRBV3-1 (or the pseudogene TRBV3-2) combines with J gene TRBJ1-3; tentatively, D is TRBD1 (5 bases). CDR3 length equals 16 residues. V shed 2 bases and J shed 0 bases, with 11 bases lying between them. CDR1 is LGHDT and CDR2 is YNNKEL in the germline V gene (reference sequence). The CDR3 reads CASSQPTGISGNTIYF. CDR3 DNA sequence: TGTGCCAGCAGCCAACCTACAGGCATCTCTGGAAACACCATATATTTT.

The rearrangement links TRBV6-5 to TRBJ1-1, with D possibly matching TRBD1 (5 bases). Trimming removed 8 bases from V and 1 base from J, with 11 bases in between. CDR3 size: 13 residues. CDR1 MNHEY and CDR2 SVGAGI come from the germline V gene. CDR3 region: CASGRQPNTEAFF. DNA for the CDR3: TGTGCCAGCGGAAGACAGCCGAACACTGAAGCTTTCTTT.

The chain has TRBV4-1 and TRBJ1-4; possibly TRBD1 for D (5 bases). CDR3 length equals 17 residues. Trimming took 6 bases from V and 4 from J, leaving 21 bases between them. Germline lookup yields CDR1 MGHRA and CDR2 YSYEKL. The CDR3: CASSLGTADRLNEKLFF. The DNA for the CDR3 is TGCGCCAGCAGTCTAGGGACCGCCGATCGACTTAATGAAAAACTGTTTTTT.

The chain recombines TRBV9 with TRBJ1-2; a possible D gene is TRBD1 (5 bases). Deletions cut 5 bases from V and 8 bases from J, with 19 bases between. This CDR3 is 14 amino acids long. CDR1 is SGDLS and CDR2 is YYNGEE in the germline V gene. Written as DNA, the CDR3 is TGTGCCAGCAGGTCAGGGATTCAACTGGGGGGCTACACCTTC. Its translation: CASRSGIQLGGYTF. The full variable domain, its missing parts supplied by reference TRBV9 and TRBJ1-2, is DSGVTQTPKHLITATGQRVTLRCSPRSGDLSVYWYQQSLDQGLQFLIQYYNGEERAKGNILERFSAQQFPDLHSELNLSSLELGDSALYFCASRSGIQLGGYTFGSGTRLTVV.

CDR3 amino acids: CASSRLQEEAFF. The CDR3 nucleotides are TGCGCCAGCAGCCGACTACAGGAAGAAGCTTTCTTT. The genes are TRBV4-1 and TRBJ1-1; tentatively, D is TRBD1 (5 bases). The germline gives CDR1 MGHRA, CDR2 YSYEKL. The CDR3 is made up of 12 amino acids. Between the trimmed V and J ends, which lost 4 bases and 8 bases, there was a span of 11 bases.

The chain uses TRBV4-3 and TRBJ2-2; perhaps TRBD2 as D (6 bases). CDR1 and CDR2 (germline): LGHNA, YSLEER. The germline V and J ends were trimmed by 0 bases and 5 bases, with 13 bases remaining between them. The CDR3 has 16 residues. The CDR3 region has the DNA TGCGCCAGCAGCCAAGAAAGATATCGGGGGACCGGGGAGCTGTTTTTT. Amino acid sequence: CASSQERYRGTGELFF.

The V gene is TRBV11-2, the J gene TRBJ2-1; a weak D match, TRBD1 (5 bases). CDR1 SGHAT and CDR2 FQNNGV come from the germline V gene. This CDR3 contains 13 residues. The V end was cut by 3 bases, the J end by 8 bases, with 11 bases between. As DNA, the CDR3 is TGTGCCAGCAGCTTGTTACAGGCGGATGAGCAGTTCTTC. Encoded protein: CASSLLQADEQFF.

The J gene is TRBJ2-7, the V gene TRBV2; D call uncertain. Germline assignment: CDR1 SNHLY and CDR2 FYNNEI. Trimming shortened V by 5 bases and J by 4 bases, and 6 bases separated the two germline ends. This CDR3 is built from 11 residues. CDR3 protein: CASSMDYEQYF. In nucleotides, the CDR3 is TGTGCCAGCAGTATGGATTACGAGCAGTACTTC.

J is TRBJ2-5 and V is TRBV5-1; TRBD2 might be the D (7 bases). The CDR3 totals 18 residues. CDR1 and CDR2 from the germline V gene are SGHRS and YFSETQ. With 0 bases removed from V and 5 bases from J, the gap between germline ends came to 23 bases. The CDR3 here is CASSLVFGGPTLGETQYF. For the CDR3, the DNA is TGCGCCAGCAGCTTGGTATTCGGGGGGCCCACGCTAGGGGAGACCCAGTACTTC. The entire variable domain, with the rest obtained from reference TRBV5-1 and TRBJ2-5, is as follows: KAGVTQTPRYLIKTRGQQVTLSCSPISGHRSVSWYQQTPGQGLQFLFEYFSETQRNKGNFPGRFSGRQFSNSRSEMNVSTLELGDSALYLCASSLVFGGPTLGETQYFGPGTRLLVL.

The chain combines TRBV5-1 with TRBJ1-4; TRBD1 might be the D (6 bases). Trimming shortened V by 2 bases and J by 1 base, and 12 bases separated the two germline ends. Per the germline V gene, CDR1 is SGHRS and CDR2 is YFSETQ. CDR3 size: 16 residues. CDR3 region: CASSLHRERTNEKLFF. CDR3 nucleotides: TGCGCCAGCAGCTTACACAGGGAGCGAACTAATGAAAAACTGTTTTTT.

This rearrangement joins TRBV5-1 to TRBJ2-1; 7 bases line up with TRBD2. Trimming removed 7 bases from V and 7 bases from J; junction bases left unmatched: 14. The CDR3 has 15 residues. The V gene's germline CDR1 is SGHRS and CDR2 YFSETQ. CDR3 sequence: CASHAGGKVENEQFF. In nucleotides, the CDR3 is TGCGCCAGCCATGCCGGGGGGAAGGTGGAAAATGAGCAGTTCTTC.

V and J are TRBV27 and TRBJ1-1; D is perhaps TRBD1 (5 bases). This CDR3 has 16 amino acids. CDR1 and CDR2 from the germline V gene are MNHEY and SMNVEV (reference sequence). Trimming took off 0 bases at V and 4 bases at J, with 15 bases between the two ends. The CDR3 reads CASSLSRIGRGTEAFF. The CDR3, as DNA: TGTGCCAGCAGTTTATCACGGATAGGTAGGGGCACTGAAGCTTTCTTT.

The chain joins TRBV6-5 to TRBJ2-3; 7 nucleotides align to TRBD2. The CDR3 is 15 residues long. Germline CDR1 and CDR2: MNHEY and SVGAGI. Trimming cost V 3 bases and J 5 bases; bases outside gene matches: 8. The CDR3 region is CASSYEGGREDTQYF. CDR3 nucleotides: TGTGCCAGCAGTTATGAGGGAGGGAGGGAAGATACGCAGTATTTT.

The chain has TRBV5-1 and TRBJ2-7; the match to TRBD1 covers 8 bases. This CDR3 comprises 16 residues. Germline CDR1 SGHRS, CDR2 YFSETQ. J gave up 2 bases and V 0 bases, and 7 bases lay outside the gene matches. The CDR3 DNA reads as TGCGCCAGCAGCTTGGTATCGACAGGGGCGGCCTACGAGCAGTACTTC. Amino acids: CASSLVSTGAAYEQYF.

There are a few counts of this clone. This sequence joins TRBV4-2 and TRBJ2-1; 9 bases align to TRBD2. The germline CDR1 and CDR2 sequences are LGHNA and YNFKEQ. J was trimmed by 3 bases and V by 3 bases; bases with no gene match: 9. CDR3 length: 17 amino acids. The CDR3 DNA is TGTGCCAGCAGCCAGGAAGGGAGTAGCGGGGGCTACAATGAGCAGTTCTTC. Translating it yields CASSQEGSSGGYNEQFF.

CDR3 sequence: CASSLVGPRSREQYF. The CDR3 region has the DNA TGTGCCAGCAGCTTAGTCGGACCCCGGAGCCGTGAGCAGTACTTC. This chain links TRBV7-8 with TRBJ2-7; D ambiguous. CDR3 length: 15 residues. V lost 1 base and J 7 bases, leaving 17 bases between the germline ends. The germline V gene encodes CDR1 SGHVS and CDR2 FQNEAQ.

The J gene is TRBJ1-5, the V gene TRBV6-2 or TRBV6-3; no reliable D call. The CDR3 extends over 13 amino acids. V was cut by 5 bases and J by 0 bases, with 5 bases left in between. Germline CDR1 is MNHEY and CDR2 is SVGEGT. The CDR3 is CASSRSSNQPQHF. The CDR3 bases are TGTGCCAGCAGTCGGAGTAGCAATCAGCCCCAGCATTTT.

This chain links TRBV12-3 or TRBV12-4 with TRBJ2-5; D gene ambiguous. V gave up 3 bases and J gave up 5 bases, with 4 bases separating them. The CDR3 contains 11 residues. DNA of the CDR3: TGTGCCAGCAGTTTTCTGGAGACCCAGTACTTC. Translation gives CASSFLETQYF.

This chain connects TRBV19 to TRBJ2-2; tentative D call: TRBD2 (7 bases). The ends were cut back, 7 bases at V and 3 bases at J, with 27 bases in the middle. The CDR3 runs 19 residues. From germline, CDR1 is LNHDA and CDR2 SQIVND (reference sequence). CDR3 residues: CASTHEGGNLQQHTGELFF. DNA of the CDR3: TGTGCCAGTACCCATGAGGGGGGGAACCTACAACAACACACCGGGGAGCTGTTTTTT.

A single count supports this clone. CDR3 sequence reads: CASSVAPYTEAFF. The CDR3 region has the DNA TGTGCCAGCAGCGTAGCGCCTTACACTGAAGCTTTCTTT. This chain connects TRBV9 to TRBJ1-1; D is ambiguous. V was cut by 0 bases and J by 3 bases, with 6 bases left in between. CDR3 length: 13 residues. The germline V gene has CDR1 SGDLS and CDR2 YYNGEE.

The rearrangement joins TRBV7-2 to TRBJ1-1, with D perhaps matching TRBD1 (5 bases). CDR1 SGHTA and CDR2 FQGNSA come from the germline V gene. The CDR3 covers 13 residues. The V end lost 2 bases, the J end lost 6 bases, and 10 bases lay between the germline ends. The CDR3 region is CASSLFLGPEAFF. CDR3 DNA sequence: TGTGCCAGCAGCTTATTTTTGGGACCTGAAGCTTTCTTT. The variable domain in full, completed from reference TRBV7-2 and TRBJ1-1, reads GAGVSQSPSNKVTEKGKDVELRCDPISGHTALYWYRQSLGQGLEFLIYFQGNSAPDKSGLPSDRFSAERTGGSVSTLTIQRTQQEDSAVYLCASSLFLGPEAFFGQGTRLTVV.

This chain joins TRBV6-6 and TRBJ1-5, with 10 bases lining up with TRBD1. CDR1 is MNHNY, CDR2 SVGAGI, per germline (reference sequence). The length of the CDR3 is 17 residues. Trimming at V came to 5 bases and at J to 2 bases, leaving 9 bases not matched to a gene. This CDR3 reads CASSPGTGVTGNQPQHF. For the CDR3, the DNA is TGTGCCAGCAGTCCAGGGACAGGGGTCACGGGCAATCAGCCCCAGCATTTT.

The chain has TRBV5-1 and TRBJ2-3; maybe TRBD1 (6 bases). This CDR3 region has 15 residues. CDR1 is SGHRS and CDR2 is YFSETQ in the germline V gene. Trimming removed 0 bases from V and 5 bases from J, with 13 bases in between. The DNA of the CDR3 is TGCGCCAGCAGCTTGGCCCCAGGGGTGGGAGATACGCAGTATTTT. It yields the protein CASSLAPGVGDTQYF.

The chain couples TRBV20-1 to TRBJ2-5; D unresolved. Looked up from germline, CDR1 is DFQATT and CDR2 is SNEGSKA (reference sequence). Trimming pared 3 bases from V and 4 bases from J, leaving 9 bases between. CDR3 size: 12 residues. The chain's CDR3 is CSASILGETQYF. DNA of the CDR3: TGCAGTGCTAGTATTCTCGGAGAGACCCAGTACTTC.

V is TRBV5-1 and J is TRBJ1-1; D uncertain. V lost 0 bases, J lost 7 bases, and 13 bases lay in between. The CDR3 sequence is 14 residues long. CDR1 is SGHRS, CDR2 YFSETQ, per germline. DNA of the CDR3: TGCGCCAGCAGCTTGGAGATGGTCGAGGATGAAGCTTTCTTT. It codes for CASSLEMVEDEAFF. Variable domain in full (rest from reference TRBV5-1 and TRBJ1-1): KAGVTQTPRYLIKTRGQQVTLSCSPISGHRSVSWYQQTPGQGLQFLFEYFSETQRNKGNFPGRFSGRQFSNSRSEMNVSTLELGDSALYLCASSLEMVEDEAFFGQGTRLTVV.

This clone was recorded at least ten times. The chain is built from TRBV7-2 and TRBJ1-1, with no clear D. The CDR3 extends over 13 amino acids. V lost 2 bases and J lost 2, with 6 bases in between. CDR1 is SGHTA and CDR2 is FQGNSA in the germline V gene. The CDR3 DNA sequence: TGTGCCAGCAGCTTATTAACTAACACTGAAGCTTTCTTT. Encoded protein: CASSLLTNTEAFF.

The chain links TRBV7-2 to TRBJ2-1; tentatively, D is TRBD1 (6 bases). Germline CDR1 and CDR2: SGHTA and FQGNSA. The CDR3 extends over 15 amino acids. V was clipped by 4 bases and J by 5 bases, with 15 bases between them. The CDR3 here is CASSSQGSGNNEQFF. The CDR3 DNA reads TGTGCCAGCAGCTCTCAGGGGTCAGGGAACAATGAGCAGTTCTTC. The variable domain in full, completed from reference TRBV7-2 and TRBJ2-1, reads GAGVSQSPSNKVTEKGKDVELRCDPISGHTALYWYRQSLGQGLEFLIYFQGNSAPDKSGLPSDRFSAERTGGSVSTLTIQRTQQEDSAVYLCASSSQGSGNNEQFFGPGTRLTVL.